This TCR beta chain was recorded in a study of blood T cell repertoires in COVID-19. Study as a whole: The study drew acute and convalescent COVID-19 samples from the United States, Italy and Spain. The analysed material was cDNA or gDNA that came from T cells, B-cell-depleted T cells, or PBMCs.

Source study methods: How many nucleated cells were present was estimated from reference gene primer amplification. The assay was immunoSEQ multiplex PCR, and TCRdb's table has in-frame clones only and misses some. The V and J calls and the clone size are those of that table, but D and trimming were determined from the DNA. This sample yields some 15,000 clones, of which about four fifths are seen a single time; roughly an eighth belongs to the top ten. V gave up 4 bases and J gave up 6 bases, with 19 bases separating them. Germline CDR1 is SGHRS and CDR2 is YFSETQ. The CDR3 has 16 amino acids. This clone was detected once.

This sequence originates from a man between 60 and 70 years old with acute or convalescent COVID-19. The chain combines TRBV5-1 with TRBJ2-2; TRBD2 is a possible D gene (6 bases). Input material: peripheral blood. CDR3 residues: CASSTGGALPAGELFF. The CDR3 DNA reads TGCGCCAGCAGCACTGGCGGGGCCCTCCCCGCCGGGGAGCTGTTTTTT.